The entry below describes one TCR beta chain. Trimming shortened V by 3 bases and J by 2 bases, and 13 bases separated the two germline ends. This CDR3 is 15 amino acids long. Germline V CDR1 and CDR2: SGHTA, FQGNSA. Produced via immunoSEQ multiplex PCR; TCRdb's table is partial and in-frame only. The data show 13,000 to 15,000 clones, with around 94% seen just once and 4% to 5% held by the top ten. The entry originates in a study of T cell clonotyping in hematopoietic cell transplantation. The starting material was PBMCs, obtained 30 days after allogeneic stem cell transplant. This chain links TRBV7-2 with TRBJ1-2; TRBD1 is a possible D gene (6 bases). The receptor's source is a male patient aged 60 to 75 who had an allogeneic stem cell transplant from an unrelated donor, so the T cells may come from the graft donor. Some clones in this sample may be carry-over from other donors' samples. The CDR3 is CASSLAHRENYGYTF. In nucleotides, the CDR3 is TGTGCCAGCAGCTTGGCACACAGGGAGAACTATGGCTACACCTTC.